These 8 T cell receptor beta chains came from one sample sequenced in a study of blood T cell repertoires in COVID-19. Assay: immunoSEQ multiplex PCR; the TCRdb copy retains only in-frame clones and omits some. The sample consists of about 200,000 clones, around 82% of them appearing once. Sequenced material: PBMCs or T cells enriched from blood (not recorded which). These receptors all come from a man aged 40-49 years who had recovered from COVID-19.

The chain uses TRBV6-1 and TRBJ1-5, with 11 bases that match TRBD1. This CDR3 comprises 18 residues. The junction had 6 bases not matched to a gene; V was cut back by 2 bases and J by 0 bases. CDR1 is MNHNS and CDR2 is SASEGT in the germline V gene. The CDR3 loop reads CASSERDRGLFSNQPQHF. The CDR3 DNA follows: TGTGCCAGCAGTGAAAGGGACAGGGGGTTGTTTAGCAATCAGCCCCAGCATTTT.

This chain uses TRBV28 with TRBJ1-2; D may be TRBD1 (6 bases). This CDR3 is 13 amino acids long. Looked up from germline, CDR1 is MDHEN and CDR2 is SYDVKM. V was trimmed by 3 bases and J by 7 bases, leaving 12 bases between them. The CDR3 protein is CASSFIQGSGYTF. The CDR3 DNA is TGTGCCAGCAGTTTCATCCAGGGGTCTGGCTACACCTTC.

By sample share, this clone is large. The CDR3 DNA reads as TGTGCCAGCAGTTTGAGGTACGATACGCAGTATTTT. Amino acid sequence: CASSLRYDTQYF. The chain employs TRBV12-3 or TRBV12-4 and TRBJ2-3, with unresolved D. This CDR3 region has 12 residues. V dropped 3 bases and J dropped 6 bases, with 7 bases sitting between them.

This rearrangement joins TRBV4-1 to TRBJ1-5; 9 bases match TRBD1. J gave up 6 bases and V 5 bases, and 8 bases lay outside the gene matches. CDR1 MGHRA and CDR2 YSYEKL come from the germline V gene. The CDR3 has 15 residues. The CDR3 DNA sequence: TGCGCCAGCAGCGCCCTCTGGACAGGGGTTCAGCCCCAGCATTTT. Residues: CASSALWTGVQPQHF.

This chain's CDR3 is CASSRGLAPSTDTQYF. The CDR3 bases are TGTGCCAGCAGCCGAGGGCTAGCCCCTAGCACAGATACGCAGTATTTT. This chain links TRBV14 with TRBJ2-3; D may be TRBD2 (5 bases). Germline V gene sequence: CDR1 SGHDN, CDR2 FVKESK. The CDR3 covers 16 residues. V was trimmed by 4 bases and J by 0 bases, leaving 14 bases between them.

The chain employs TRBV29-1 and TRBJ1-2; perhaps TRBD1 as D (6 bases). V was clipped by 7 bases and J by 5 bases, with 14 bases between them. This CDR3 spans 12 amino acids. CDR1 is SQVTM and CDR2 is ANQGSEA in the germline V gene. CDR3 loop: CSALGGTYGYTF. In nucleotides, the CDR3 is TGCAGCGCCCTAGGGGGAACTTATGGCTACACCTTC.

This sequence joins TRBV5-4 and TRBJ2-7; 14 bases match TRBD2. The length of the CDR3 is 15 residues. Germline lookup yields CDR1 SGHNT and CDR2 YYREEE (reference sequence). V shed 4 bases and J 4 bases; nucleotides not matched to a gene: 4. For the CDR3, the DNA is TGTGCCAGCAGCACGGGGACTAGCGGGGGTTACGAGCAGTACTTC. Amino acid sequence: CASSTGTSGGYEQYF.

This clone was observed once. The chain is built from TRBV6-6 and TRBJ2-7; 9 nucleotides line up with TRBD1. CDR1 MNHNY and CDR2 SVGAGI come from the germline V gene (reference sequence). The CDR3 consists of 14 residues. The V segment lost 4 bases and the J segment 3 bases; nucleotides outside the gene matches: 4. The CDR3 coding sequence is TGTGCCAGCAGTTTTCGACAGGGGGACTACGAGCAGTACTTC. It codes for CASSFRQGDYEQYF.